What follows are 23 T cell receptor beta chains derived from one specimen sequenced in a study of blood T cell repertoires in COVID-19. TCRdb keeps only in-frame clones here, not all; method: immunoSEQ multiplex PCR. The sample has over 150,000 clones, just over 90% seen once. What was sequenced was peripheral blood. These receptors were taken from a man between 18 and 35 years old with acute or convalescent COVID-19.

This rearrangement joins TRBV5-1 to TRBJ2-1; 7 bases match TRBD2. The CDR3 contains 16 residues. With V trimmed by 4 bases and J by 0 bases, 7 bases remained unmatched. The germline V gene has CDR1 SGHRS and CDR2 YFSETQ. The CDR3 region has the DNA TGCGCCAGCAGCCAAGCGGGGCGGAGCTCCTACAATGAGCAGTTCTTC. It translates to CASSQAGRSSYNEQFF.

CDR3 nucleotides: TGCGCCAGCAGAAAAGACGGACTAGCGGGAGTTCACGAGCAGTACTTC. Residues: CASRKDGLAGVHEQYF. The chain has TRBV10-2 and TRBJ2-7; TRBD2 matches 13 bases. The CDR3 covers 16 residues. V gave up 6 bases and J gave up 5 bases; unmatched junction bases: 10. From germline, CDR1 is WSHSY and CDR2 SAAADI.

This chain connects TRBV12-5 to TRBJ1-1; possibly TRBD1 for D (6 bases). The CDR3 length is 16 residues. Trimming cost V 5 bases and J 3 bases, with 19 bases left between them. Per germline, CDR1 LGHNT and CDR2 FRNRAP. CDR3 nucleotide sequence: TGTGCTAGTGGTCCACAGGGTTTGGGGGATTACACTGAAGCTTTCTTT. It specifies CASGPQGLGDYTEAFF.

V gene TRBV25-1 combines with J gene TRBJ1-1; D might be TRBD1 (5 bases). Trimming removed 2 bases at V and 0 bases at J, with 16 bases between. CDR1 is MGHDK and CDR2 is SYGVNS in the germline V gene. The CDR3 consists of 17 residues. Here the CDR3 reads CASSEMDAGPLNTEAFF. DNA for the CDR3: TGTGCCAGCAGTGAAATGGACGCAGGGCCTCTGAACACTGAAGCTTTCTTT. The entire variable domain, with the rest obtained from reference TRBV25-1 and TRBJ1-1, is as follows: EADIYQTPRYLVIGTGKKITLECSQTMGHDKMYWYQQDPGMELHLIHYSYGVNSTEKGDLSSESTVSRIRTEHFPLTLESARPSHTSQYLCASSEMDAGPLNTEAFFGQGTRLTVV.

CDR3 sequence reads: CASSVGQGSDSPLHF. For the CDR3, the DNA is TGTGCCAGCAGTGTGGGACAGGGAAGTGATTCACCCCTCCACTTT. V is TRBV25-1 and J is TRBJ1-6; TRBD1 matches 9 bases. Germline V gene data show CDR1 as MGHDK and CDR2 as SYGVNS. V lost 4 bases, J lost 8 bases, and 6 bases stayed unmatched. The CDR3 covers 15 residues.

V gene TRBV19 combines with J gene TRBJ2-6; maybe TRBD1 (6 bases). The germline gives CDR1 LNHDA, CDR2 SQIVND (reference sequence). Trimming stripped 7 bases from V and 0 bases from J, with 10 bases between. The CDR3 covers 15 residues. The CDR3 DNA is TGTGCCAGTACCCCAGGGGACTCTGGGGCCAACGTCCTGACTTTC. As protein: CASTPGDSGANVLTF.

V is TRBV24-1 and J is TRBJ1-1; D unclear. Germline lookup yields CDR1 KGHDR and CDR2 SFDVKD. This CDR3 region has 13 residues. V was shortened by 5 bases and J by 4 bases, with 10 bases between the two germline ends. This chain's CDR3 is CATSVVRPTEAFF. DNA for the CDR3: TGTGCCACCAGTGTGGTGCGGCCCACTGAAGCTTTCTTT.

This chain uses TRBV30 with TRBJ1-1, with TRBD1 matching 12 bases. From germline, CDR1 is GTSNPN and CDR2 SVGIG (reference sequence). The CDR3 is made up of 16 amino acids. V lost 3 bases, J lost 6 bases, and 11 bases stayed unmatched. The CDR3 is CAWRENRGQGAPEAFF. The CDR3 region has the DNA TGTGCCTGGAGGGAGAACCGGGGACAGGGGGCACCTGAAGCTTTCTTT.

For the CDR3, the DNA is TGTGCCAGCAGCCCTGACAGTCAAGAGACCCAGTACTTC. Protein: CASSPDSQETQYF. This sequence joins TRBV6-2 or TRBV6-3 and TRBJ2-5; possibly TRBD1 for D (5 bases). Germline V gives CDR1 MNHEY, CDR2 SVGEGT. Deletions cut 6 bases from V and 2 bases from J, with 10 bases between. CDR3 length: 13 amino acids.

CDR3 nucleotides: TGTGCCACCAGTGAGGAGCGGGAGTTGGATGAGCAGTTCTTC. Translated: CATSEERELDEQFF. The chain links TRBV24-1 to TRBJ2-1; 8 bases fit TRBD2. The CDR3 consists of 14 residues. The J segment lost 8 bases and the V segment lost 4 bases, leaving 6 bases of the junction unmatched. From germline, CDR1 is KGHDR and CDR2 SFDVKD.

The V call is TRBV21-1, the J call TRBJ1-5; the listed D gene, TRBD1, was not tested against the DNA. TRBV21-1 is a known pseudogene. CDR3 length equals 15 residues. CDR3 region: CASRSKRGRNQPQHF. The CDR3, as DNA: TGTGCCAGCAGGTCTAAGAGGGGGCGCAATCAGCCCCAGCATTTT.

This chain joins TRBV9 and TRBJ1-1; a weak D match, TRBD1 (6 bases). Germline-derived CDR1 and CDR2 are SGDLS and YYNGEE. The CDR3 loop spans 13 amino acids. Deletions cut 4 bases from V and 6 bases from J, with 13 bases between. As DNA, the CDR3 is TGTGCCAGCAGCCCGTCAGGGGTTCCTGAAGCTTTCTTT. Translation gives CASSPSGVPEAFF.

V and J are TRBV5-4 and TRBJ2-4, with 7 bases matching TRBD2. V trimming: 0 bases; J trimming: 15 bases; junction bases outside the gene matches: 12. Germline lookup yields CDR1 SGHNT and CDR2 YYREEE (reference sequence). The CDR3 totals 14 residues. This CDR3 is CASSLAGGWGGSYF. CDR3 DNA: TGTGCCAGCAGCTTGGCTGGCGGGTGGGGGGGTTCGTACTTC. Drawing the rest from reference TRBV5-4 and TRBJ2-4, the complete variable domain is ETGVTQSPTHLIKTRGQQVTLRCSSQSGHNTVSWYQQALGQGPQFIFQYYREEENGRGNFPPRFSGLQFPNYSSELNVNALELDDSALYLCASSLAGGWGGSYFGAGTRLSVL.

V and J are TRBV9 and TRBJ1-4; unclear D gene. Trimming took off 0 bases at V and 5 bases at J, with 11 bases between the two ends. CDR3 length: 15 amino acids. CDR1 is SGDLS and CDR2 is YYNGEE in the germline V gene. The CDR3 is CASSVGMASNEKLFF. The CDR3 DNA sequence: TGTGCCAGCAGCGTAGGCATGGCCTCCAATGAAAAACTGTTTTTT.

The rearrangement joins TRBV19 to TRBJ2-1, with TRBD1 as a possible D gene (5 bases). Deletions cut 5 bases from V and 7 bases from J, with 15 bases between. Germline-derived CDR1 and CDR2 are LNHDA and SQIVND (reference sequence). CDR3 length: 14 residues. CDR3 in DNA: TGTGCCAGTAGTCTGACAGCCCAGGTAAATGAGCAGTTCTTC. Encoded protein: CASSLTAQVNEQFF.

The CDR3 nucleotides are TGCGCCAGCAGCGACGGACTAGCGGGGGTCGAGACCCAGTACTTC. Residues: CASSDGLAGVETQYF. The chain couples TRBV5-1 to TRBJ2-5; 13 positions match TRBD2. This CDR3 spans 15 amino acids. Germline V gene sequence: CDR1 SGHRS, CDR2 YFSETQ. V was clipped by 4 bases and J by 5 bases; unmatched bases: 5.

V usage is TRBV7-9 and J usage is TRBJ1-1; D is undetermined. Trimming cost V 2 bases and J 3 bases, with 7 bases left between them. This CDR3 comprises 13 residues. CDR1 and CDR2 (germline): SEHNR, FQNEAQ (reference sequence). The CDR3 nucleotides are TGTGCCAGCAGCTTATGGCAGGACACTGAAGCTTTCTTT. As protein: CASSLWQDTEAFF.

The CDR3 loop reads CAWSAKGGEQFF. CDR3 DNA: TGTGCCTGGAGTGCCAAAGGGGGTGAGCAGTTCTTC. The chain combines TRBV30 with TRBJ2-1; D possibly corresponds to TRBD1 (6 bases). Germline-derived CDR1 and CDR2 are GTSNPN and SVGIG (reference sequence). V was clipped by 1 base and J by 9 bases, with 10 bases between them. CDR3 length: 12 residues. Complete variable domain (other parts from reference TRBV30 and TRBJ2-1): SQTIHQWPATLVQPVGSPLSLECTVEGTSNPNLYWYRQAAGRGLQLLFYSVGIGQISSEVPQNLSASRPQDRQFILSSKKLLLSDSGFYLCAWSAKGGEQFFGPGTRLTVL.

The gene calls are TRBV29-1 and TRBJ1-2, with D unresolved. The CDR3 is 14 residues long. With 4 bases removed from V and 3 bases from J, the gap between germline ends came to 15 bases. Germline V lookup: CDR1 SQVTM, CDR2 ANQGSEA. This CDR3 is CSVGGDALDYGYTF. DNA for the CDR3: TGCAGCGTTGGAGGAGATGCGCTCGACTATGGCTACACCTTC.

This chain joins TRBV11-2 and TRBJ1-1, with a possible D match to TRBD1 (5 bases). Between the trimmed V and J ends, which lost 0 bases and 4 bases, there was a span of 12 bases. The CDR3 has 15 residues. CDR1 is SGHAT, CDR2 FQNNGV, per germline. The CDR3 spells CASSLDGAGPTEAFF. The CDR3 coding sequence is TGTGCCAGCAGCTTAGATGGTGCAGGGCCCACTGAAGCTTTCTTT.

The J gene is TRBJ1-4, the V gene TRBV12-3 or TRBV12-4; 7 nucleotides line up with TRBD1. The CDR3 loop spans 13 amino acids. V shed 6 bases, J shed 4 bases, and the junction held 2 bases outside the gene matches. The CDR3 DNA follows: TGTGCCAGCAGGGGACAGCTTAATGAAAAACTGTTTTTT. Its protein product is CASRGQLNEKLFF.

The chain joins TRBV9 to TRBJ2-3; D is unclear. V lost 4 bases to trimming and J lost 2 bases, with 8 bases between them. CDR3 size: 13 residues. The germline V gene encodes CDR1 SGDLS and CDR2 YYNGEE. DNA for the CDR3: TGTGCCAGCAGCCGTCCCCCCACAGATACGCAGTATTTT. Its protein is CASSRPPTDTQYF.

The chain joins TRBV15 to TRBJ1-5; D uncertain. This CDR3 region has 15 residues. V was shortened by 6 bases and J by 7 bases, with 19 bases between the two germline ends. The germline V gene has CDR1 LNHNV and CDR2 YYDKDF (reference sequence). CDR3 amino acids: CATRKNNDLEQPQHF. The DNA for the CDR3 is TGTGCCACCAGAAAAAATAATGACTTGGAACAGCCCCAGCATTTT.